The rows below give T cell receptor beta chains drawn from one sample of a study of neurological immune-mediated disorders. TCRdb recomputed calls from the 5' RACE reads with MiXCR, one row per CDR3 protein. The sample yields around 68,000 distinct CDR3 sequences, around 4% seen once. Sequencing input: PBMCs. These receptors all come from a man between 50 and 59 years old with multiple sclerosis. Each CDR3 is given with its conserved first and last residue. D genes are given only for firm matches. Clone size is stated in some rows and not others, as once, few, many or a class when expanded.

CDR3	DNA	size	J	V	D
CATSRGSTGDAQYF	TGTGCCACCAGCAGAGGATCTACAGGGGATGCGCAGTATTTT	many	TRBJ2-3	TRBV15	TRBD1
CSVEGGQRQFSETQYF	TGCAGCGTTGAAGGAGGACAGCGACAATTTTCAGAGACCCAGTACTTC	many	TRBJ2-5	TRBV29-1	NA
CSALTGVSGNTIYF	TGCAGTGCTTTGACAGGAGTCTCTGGAAACACCATATATTTT	many	TRBJ1-3	TRBV20-1	NA
CASSLVQGAVTEAFF	TGTGCCAGCAGCTTAGTGCAGGGGGCTGTCACTGAAGCTTTCTTT	many	TRBJ1-1	TRBV7-2	TRBD1
CASSVAGGSGANVLTF	TGTGCCAGCAGCGTAGCCGGGGGATCTGGGGCCAACGTCCTGACTTTC	many	TRBJ2-6	TRBV9	NA
CASSSPGSGGRTDTQYF	TGTGCCAGCAGTTCCCCGGGTAGCGGGGGCCGCACAGATACGCAGTATTTT	many	TRBJ2-3	TRBV27	TRBD2
CSARLGGAGNTIYF	TGCAGTGCTAGGCTGGGCGGGGCTGGAAACACCATATATTTT	many	TRBJ1-3	TRBV20-1	NA
CASSYTRGTGELFF	TGTGCCAGCAGTTATACCAGGGGCACCGGGGAGCTGTTTTTT	NA	TRBJ2-2	TRBV6-2/TRBV6-3	NA
CSARTDRGNSPLHF	TGCAGTGCTAGAACGGACAGGGGAAATTCACCCCTCCACTTT	many	TRBJ1-6	TRBV20-1	TRBD1
CASSQERQGVYSGKLFF	TGCGCCAGCAGCCAGGAACGACAGGGCGTTTACTCCGGAAAACTGTTTTTT	NA	TRBJ1-4	TRBV4-3	TRBD1
CASSPRPRGTNEKLFF	TGTGCCAGCAGCCCGAGACCCAGGGGAACTAATGAAAAACTGTTTTTT	many	TRBJ1-4	TRBV7-2	NA
CASSFLDRVNYGYTF	TGTGCCAGCAGTTTCTTGGACAGGGTGAACTATGGCTACACCTTC	many	TRBJ1-2	TRBV12-3/TRBV12-4	TRBD1
CASSLAGTSGGRRDTQYF	TGCGCCAGCAGCTTGGCAGGGACTAGCGGGGGCCGCAGAGATACGCAGTATTTT	NA	TRBJ2-3	TRBV5-1	TRBD2
CASSPLAGSLETQYF	TGTGCCAGCTCACCCCTGGCAGGGTCGTTGGAGACCCAGTACTTC	many	TRBJ2-5	TRBV18	NA
CASSLVTGGNTEAFF	TGTGCCAGCAGCCTAGTAACAGGGGGGAACACTGAAGCTTTCTTT	many	TRBJ1-1	TRBV7-9	TRBD1
CASSSAGINYGYTF	TGTGCCAGCAGTTCTGCAGGGATTAACTATGGCTACACCTTC	many	TRBJ1-2	TRBV12-3/TRBV12-4	NA
CAISVGSQETQYF	TGTGCCATCAGTGTGGGTAGCCAAGAGACCCAGTACTTC	many	TRBJ2-5	TRBV10-3	NA